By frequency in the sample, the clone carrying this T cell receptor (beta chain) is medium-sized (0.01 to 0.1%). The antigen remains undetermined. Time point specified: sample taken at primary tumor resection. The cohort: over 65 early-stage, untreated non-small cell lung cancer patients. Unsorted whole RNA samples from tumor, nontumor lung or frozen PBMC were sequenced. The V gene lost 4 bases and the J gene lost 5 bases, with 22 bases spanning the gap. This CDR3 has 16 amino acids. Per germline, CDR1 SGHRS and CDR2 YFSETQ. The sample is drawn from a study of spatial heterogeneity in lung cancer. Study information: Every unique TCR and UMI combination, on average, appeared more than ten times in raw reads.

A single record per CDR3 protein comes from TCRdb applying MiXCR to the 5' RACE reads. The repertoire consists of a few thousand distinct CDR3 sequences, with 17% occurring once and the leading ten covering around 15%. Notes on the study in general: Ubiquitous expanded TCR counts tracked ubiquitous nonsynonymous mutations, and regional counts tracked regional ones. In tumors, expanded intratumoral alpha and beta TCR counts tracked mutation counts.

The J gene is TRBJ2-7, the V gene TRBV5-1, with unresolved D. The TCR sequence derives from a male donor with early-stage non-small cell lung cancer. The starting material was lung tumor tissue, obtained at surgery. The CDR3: CASSPGLTLSAHEQYF. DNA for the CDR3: TGCGCCAGCAGCCCGGGCCTTACGTTGTCGGCCCACGAGCAGTACTTC. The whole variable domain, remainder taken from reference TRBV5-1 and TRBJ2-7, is KAGVTQTPRYLIKTRGQQVTLSCSPISGHRSVSWYQQTPGQGLQFLFEYFSETQRNKGNFPGRFSGRQFSNSRSEMNVSTLELGDSALYLCASSPGLTLSAHEQYFGPGTRLTVT.